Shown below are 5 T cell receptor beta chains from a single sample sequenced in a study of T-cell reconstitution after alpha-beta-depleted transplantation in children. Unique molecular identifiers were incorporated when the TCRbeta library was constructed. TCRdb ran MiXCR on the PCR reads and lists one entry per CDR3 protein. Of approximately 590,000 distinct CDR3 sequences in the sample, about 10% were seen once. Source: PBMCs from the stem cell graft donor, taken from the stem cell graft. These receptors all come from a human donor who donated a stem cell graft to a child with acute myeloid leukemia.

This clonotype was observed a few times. In DNA, the CDR3 is TGTGCCAGCAGTTTCGGGGTTCAACTAGGCTACACCTTC. This translates into CASSFGVQLGYTF. The chain couples TRBV28 to TRBJ1-2; no clear D gene. The germline V gene encodes CDR1 MDHEN and CDR2 SYDVKM. This CDR3 is 13 amino acids long. V dropped 3 bases and J dropped 8 bases, with 13 bases sitting between them.

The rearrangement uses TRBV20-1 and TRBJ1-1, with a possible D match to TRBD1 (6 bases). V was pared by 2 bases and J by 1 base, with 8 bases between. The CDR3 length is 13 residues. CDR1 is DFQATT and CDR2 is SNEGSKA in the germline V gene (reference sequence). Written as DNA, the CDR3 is TGCAGTGCTAGAAGGGGGACGAACACTGAAGCTTTCTTT. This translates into CSARRGTNTEAFF.

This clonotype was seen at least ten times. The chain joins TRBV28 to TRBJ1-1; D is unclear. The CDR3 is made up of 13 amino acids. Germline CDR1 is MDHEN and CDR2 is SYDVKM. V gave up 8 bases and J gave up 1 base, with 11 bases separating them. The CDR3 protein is CASAQEGNTEAFF. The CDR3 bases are TGTGCCAGCGCCCAGGAGGGGAACACTGAAGCTTTCTTT.

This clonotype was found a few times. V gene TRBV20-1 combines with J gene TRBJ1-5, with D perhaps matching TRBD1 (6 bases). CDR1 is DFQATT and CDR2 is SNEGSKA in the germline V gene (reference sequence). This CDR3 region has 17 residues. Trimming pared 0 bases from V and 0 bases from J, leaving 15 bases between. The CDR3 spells CSARDYVTGSSNQPQHF. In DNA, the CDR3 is TGCAGTGCTAGAGATTATGTAACAGGGTCTAGCAATCAGCCCCAGCATTTT.

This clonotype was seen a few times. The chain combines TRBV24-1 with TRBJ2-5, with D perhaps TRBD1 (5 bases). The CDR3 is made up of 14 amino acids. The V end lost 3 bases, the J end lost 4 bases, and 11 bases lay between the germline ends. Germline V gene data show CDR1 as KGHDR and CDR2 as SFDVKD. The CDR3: CATSDEGVRETQYF. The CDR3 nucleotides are TGTGCCACCAGTGATGAAGGGGTCCGAGAGACCCAGTACTTC.